This T cell receptor beta chain was observed in a study of OX40 agonist ivuxolimab in advanced cancers. Findings and caveats of the study: At 0.1 to 3.0 mg/kg and by week 6, clonal expansion occurred in CD4+ and CD8+ blood T cells. No determination was made of the antigen specificity of the expanded peripheral T cells.

Details on this clone: The antigen remains unidentified.

The CDR3 loop spans 17 amino acids. Trimming took 1 base from V and 1 from J; bases not matched to a gene: 6. In germline, CDR1 is MGHRA, CDR2 YSYEKL. Only in-frame clones appear in the TCRdb table, and some are missing; sequencing was by immunoSEQ multiplex PCR. The sample shows around 28,000 clones, more than 75% of them seen only once. Blood was sampled at baseline, cycle 4 day 1, and cycle 7 day 1. This TCR was recovered from an adult with an advanced solid tumor such as melanoma, head and neck, liver or kidney cancer. The chain combines TRBV4-1 with TRBJ2-3; TRBD2 matches 9 bases. Sequenced material: CD4+ or CD8+ T cells sorted from blood, taken in a trial of the OX40 agonist ivuxolimab. The CDR3 spells CASSQASGLAGTDTQYF. CDR3 in DNA: TGCGCCAGCAGCCAAGCCTCGGGACTAGCCGGCACAGATACGCAGTATTTT.